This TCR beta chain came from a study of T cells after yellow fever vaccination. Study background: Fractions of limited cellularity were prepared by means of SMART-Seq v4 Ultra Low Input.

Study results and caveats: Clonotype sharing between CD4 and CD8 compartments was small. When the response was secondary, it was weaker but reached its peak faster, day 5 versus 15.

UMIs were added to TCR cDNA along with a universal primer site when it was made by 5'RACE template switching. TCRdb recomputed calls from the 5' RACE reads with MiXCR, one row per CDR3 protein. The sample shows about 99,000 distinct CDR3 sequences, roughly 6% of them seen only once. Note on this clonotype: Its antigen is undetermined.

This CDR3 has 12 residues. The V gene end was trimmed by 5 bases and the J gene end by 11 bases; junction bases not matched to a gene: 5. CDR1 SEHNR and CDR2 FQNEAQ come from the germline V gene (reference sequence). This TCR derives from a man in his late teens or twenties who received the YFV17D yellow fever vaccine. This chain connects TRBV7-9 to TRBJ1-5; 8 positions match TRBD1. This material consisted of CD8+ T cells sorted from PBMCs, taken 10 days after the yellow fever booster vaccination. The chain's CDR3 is CASSDQGAAQHF. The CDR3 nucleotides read TGTGCCAGCAGCGACCAGGGGGCGGCCCAGCATTTT.